Sequencing of this T cell receptor (beta chain) was carried out in a study of OX40 agonist ivuxolimab in advanced cancers. Repertoires were generated with immunoSEQ multiplex PCR, while TCRdb's copy carries only in-frame clones and drops some. The table lists 50,000 to 70,000 clones, approximately 89% of them singletons, with around 0.4% in the top ten. Per germline, CDR1 SGHVS and CDR2 FQNEAQ. Trimming removed 5 bases at V and 2 bases at J, with 13 bases between. The CDR3 loop spans 14 amino acids. This sequence joins TRBV7-8 and TRBJ2-7; maybe TRBD1 (6 bases). This clonotype was obtained from an adult with an advanced solid tumor such as melanoma, head and neck, liver or kidney cancer. This specimen consisted of CD4+ or CD8+ T cells sorted from blood, obtained in a trial of the OX40 agonist ivuxolimab. CDR3 residues: CASSRSQGPYEQYF. The CDR3 DNA sequence: TGTGCCAGCAGCCGATCACAGGGACCCTACGAGCAGTACTTC. The whole variable domain, filled in from reference TRBV7-8 and TRBJ2-7, reads GAGVSQSPRYKVAKRGQDVALRCDPISGHVSLFWYQQALGQGPEFLTYFQNEAQLDKSGLPSDRFFAERPEGSVSTLKIQRTQQEDSAVYLCASSRSQGPYEQYFGPGTRLTVT.